Sequencing of this T cell receptor (beta chain) was carried out in a study of read filtering for tumor transcriptome and immune sequencing. Study as a whole: R-ISS stage counts were roughly eight for I, about 15 for II, six or seven for III.

Molecular barcoded adaptors covering alpha/delta and beta/gamma chains were used on 400 to 450 ng RNA. Using its own MiXCR run on the reads, TCRdb lists one record per CDR3 protein. The table includes about 90,000 distinct CDR3 sequences, about 12% detected once. This clonotype occurred many times. The CDR3 spans 12 residues. V dropped 5 bases and J dropped 4 bases, with 8 bases sitting between them. This clonotype originated in a donor over 35 with multiple myeloma. The sample comprised a population of CD138-negative cells sorted from bone marrow. The chain carries TRBV12-3 or TRBV12-4 and TRBJ1-2; possibly TRBD1 for D (5 bases). CDR3: CASSTGRYGYTF. CDR3 sequence (DNA): TGTGCCAGCAGTACAGGTCGCTATGGCTACACCTTC.